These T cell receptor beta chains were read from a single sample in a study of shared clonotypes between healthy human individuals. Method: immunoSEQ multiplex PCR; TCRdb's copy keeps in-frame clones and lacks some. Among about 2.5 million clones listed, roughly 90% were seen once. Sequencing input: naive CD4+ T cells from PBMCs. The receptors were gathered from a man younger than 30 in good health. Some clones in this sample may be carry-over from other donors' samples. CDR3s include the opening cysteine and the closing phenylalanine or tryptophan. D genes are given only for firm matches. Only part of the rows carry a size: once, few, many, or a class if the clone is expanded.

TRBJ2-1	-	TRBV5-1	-	TGCGCCAGCAGCTTGGGACTAGACCCCCATGAGCAGTTCTTC	CASSLGLDPHEQFF
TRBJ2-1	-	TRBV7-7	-	TGTGCCAGCAGCTTAGAGGCAGGGAGAATAACAAATGAGCAGTTCTTC	CASSLEAGRITNEQFF
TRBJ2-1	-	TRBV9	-	TGTGCCAGCAGCGTTCAGACAGGCCCCCACAATGAGCAGTTCTTC	CASSVQTGPHNEQFF
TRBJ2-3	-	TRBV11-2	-	TGTGCCAGCAGCTTAGAGACCCCTGGATTCACAGGTCTGAGCACAGATACGCAGTATTTT	CASSLETPGFTGLSTDTQYF
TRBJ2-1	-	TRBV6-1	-	TGTGCCAGCAGTGCCGGACAGTACAATGAGCAGTTCTTC	CASSAGQYNEQFF
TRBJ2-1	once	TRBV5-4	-	TGTGCCAGCAGCTTACCGGGTGAGCAGTTCTTC	CASSLPGEQFF
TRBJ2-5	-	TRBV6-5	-	TGTGCCAGCAGTACACGGACCCGCCGTCAGACCCAGTACTTC	CASSTRTRRQTQYF
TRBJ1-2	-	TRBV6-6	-	TGTGCCAGCAGTACCCCGGAGGGTGGCTACACCTTC	CASSTPEGGYTF
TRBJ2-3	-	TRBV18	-	TGTGCCAGCTCACCACCCGCAGGGGCCCTCACAGATACGCAGTATTTT	CASSPPAGALTDTQYF
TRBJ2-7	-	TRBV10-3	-	TGTGCCATCAGTGAGTCGGTTGGGGGCAGGTTCTCCTACGAGCAGTACTTC	CAISESVGGRFSYEQYF
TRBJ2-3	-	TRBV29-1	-	TGCAGCGTTGTCGTGAGGAGGGCCCCCACAGATACGCAGTATTTT	CSVVVRRAPTDTQYF
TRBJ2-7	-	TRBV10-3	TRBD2	TGTGCCATCAGTGAGGGAATTAGCGGGAGCCCCTACGAGCAGTACTTC	CAISEGISGSPYEQYF
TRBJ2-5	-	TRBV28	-	TGTGCCAGCACCACTCCCCAGCAAGAGACCCAGTACTTC	CASTTPQQETQYF
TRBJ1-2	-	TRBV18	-	TGTGCCAGCTCACCATCGTATCCACAGGGCCCTGATGGCTACACCTTC	CASSPSYPQGPDGYTF
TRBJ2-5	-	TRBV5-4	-	TGTGCCAGCAGCTTGGTATCGGGAGAAGAGACCCAGTACTTC	CASSLVSGEETQYF